This T cell receptor beta chain was documented in a study of blood T cell repertoires in COVID-19. Study-wide context: Acute and convalescent COVID-19 samples came from the United States, Italy and Spain. In each case, the material was cDNA or gDNA derived from T cells, B-cell-depleted T cells, or PBMCs.

In the study's own analysis: Amplification from reference gene primers served as the basis for estimated nucleated cell counts. TCRdb keeps only in-frame clones here, not all; method: immunoSEQ multiplex PCR. The D gene and trimming were derived from the DNA, and the V and J assignments and clone size from that table. Here the sample spans approximately 16,000 clones, nearly 90% being singletons. This TCR was recovered from a man aged 80 or over with acute or convalescent COVID-19. Sequences were obtained from peripheral blood.

CDR3 protein: CASSLTGGSQPQHF. The DNA of the CDR3 is TGTGCCAGCAGCCTGACAGGGGGCTCTCAGCCCCAGCATTTT. This chain uses TRBV3-1 (or the pseudogene TRBV3-2) with TRBJ1-5; 10 bases align to TRBD1. CDR3 length: 14 amino acids. CDR1 is LGHDT, CDR2 YNNKEL, per germline (reference sequence). The J segment lost 6 bases and the V segment lost 4 bases, leaving 3 bases of the junction unmatched.